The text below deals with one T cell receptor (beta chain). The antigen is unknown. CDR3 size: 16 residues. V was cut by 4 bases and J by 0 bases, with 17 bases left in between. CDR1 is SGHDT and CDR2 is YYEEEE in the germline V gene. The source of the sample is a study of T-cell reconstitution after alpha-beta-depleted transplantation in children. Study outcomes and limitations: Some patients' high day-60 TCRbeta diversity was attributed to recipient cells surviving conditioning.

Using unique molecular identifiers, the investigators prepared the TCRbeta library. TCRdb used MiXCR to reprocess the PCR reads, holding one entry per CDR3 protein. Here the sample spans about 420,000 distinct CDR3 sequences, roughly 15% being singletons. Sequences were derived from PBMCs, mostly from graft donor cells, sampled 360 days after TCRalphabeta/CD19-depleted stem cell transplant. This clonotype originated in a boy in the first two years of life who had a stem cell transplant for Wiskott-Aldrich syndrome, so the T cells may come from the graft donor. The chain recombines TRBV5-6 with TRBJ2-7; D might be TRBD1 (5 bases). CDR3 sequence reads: CASSVNRISASYEQYF. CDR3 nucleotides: TGTGCCAGCAGCGTGAACAGGATATCGGCCTCCTACGAGCAGTACTTC. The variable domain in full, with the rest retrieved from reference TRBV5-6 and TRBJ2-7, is DAGVTQSPTHLIKTRGQQVTLRCSPKSGHDTVSWYQQALGQGPQFIFQYYEEEERQRGNFPDRFSGHQFPNYSSELNVNALLLGDSALYLCASSVNRISASYEQYFGPGTRLTVT.